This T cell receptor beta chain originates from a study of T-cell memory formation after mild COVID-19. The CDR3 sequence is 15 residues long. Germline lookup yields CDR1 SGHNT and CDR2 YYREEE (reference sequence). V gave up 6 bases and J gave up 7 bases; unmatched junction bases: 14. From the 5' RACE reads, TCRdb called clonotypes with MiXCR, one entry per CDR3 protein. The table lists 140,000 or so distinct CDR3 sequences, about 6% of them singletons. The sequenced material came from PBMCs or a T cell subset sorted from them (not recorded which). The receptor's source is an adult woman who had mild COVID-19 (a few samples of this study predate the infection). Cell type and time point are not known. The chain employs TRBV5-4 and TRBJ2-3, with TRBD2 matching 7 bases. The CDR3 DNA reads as TGTGCCAGCACCAATAAGCGGGACCCCATGCATACGCAGTATTTT. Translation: CASTNKRDPMHTQYF. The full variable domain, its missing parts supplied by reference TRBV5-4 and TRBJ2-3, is ETGVTQSPTHLIKTRGQQVTLRCSSQSGHNTVSWYQQALGQGPQFIFQYYREEENGRGNFPPRFSGLQFPNYSSELNVNALELDDSALYLCASTNKRDPMHTQYFGPGTRLTVL.